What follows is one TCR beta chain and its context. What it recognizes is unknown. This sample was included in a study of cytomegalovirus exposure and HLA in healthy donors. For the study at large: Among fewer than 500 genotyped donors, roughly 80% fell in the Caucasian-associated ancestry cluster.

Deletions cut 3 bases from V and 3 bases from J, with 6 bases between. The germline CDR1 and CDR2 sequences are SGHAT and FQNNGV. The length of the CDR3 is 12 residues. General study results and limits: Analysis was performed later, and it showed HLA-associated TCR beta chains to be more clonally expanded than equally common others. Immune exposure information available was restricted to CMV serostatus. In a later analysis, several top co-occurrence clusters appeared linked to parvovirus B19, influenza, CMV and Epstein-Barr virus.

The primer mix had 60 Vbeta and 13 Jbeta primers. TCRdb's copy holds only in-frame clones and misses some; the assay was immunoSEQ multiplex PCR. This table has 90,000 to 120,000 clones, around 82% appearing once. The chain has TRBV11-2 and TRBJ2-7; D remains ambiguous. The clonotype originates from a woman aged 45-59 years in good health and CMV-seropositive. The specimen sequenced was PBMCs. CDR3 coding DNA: TGTGCCAGCAGCTTGCCCGGCTACGAGCAGTACTTC. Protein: CASSLPGYEQYF.